The clone carrying this TCR beta chain was observed a handful of times. Construction of the TCRbeta library involved unique molecular identifiers. TCRdb called the PCR reads again in MiXCR, with one record for every CDR3 protein. In the table there are hundreds of thousands of distinct CDR3 sequences, about 15% of which are singletons. This specimen comes from a study of T-cell reconstitution after alpha-beta-depleted transplantation in children. The CDR3 loop spans 13 amino acids. V lost 5 bases and J lost 4; bases outside the gene matches: 4. The sequence came from a human donor who donated a stem cell graft to a child with acute myeloid leukemia. This sample comprised PBMCs from the stem cell graft donor, obtained from the stem cell graft. The V call is TRBV12-3 or TRBV12-4, the J call TRBJ2-5; TRBD1 aligns across 7 bases. The CDR3 DNA reads TGTGCCAGCAGTACTGGGACAGCAGAGACCCAGTACTTC. Translating it yields CASSTGTAETQYF.